This T cell receptor beta chain was found in a study of blood T cell repertoires in COVID-19 (dated by TCRdb to the early 2020s). The study in broad terms: Samples covering the acute and convalescent phases of COVID-19 were provided by collaborators in the United States, Italy and Spain. The prospective study material was composed of cDNA or gDNA derived from T cells, B-cell-depleted T cells, or PBMCs. The dataset comprised deeply sampled blood TCRbeta repertoires from subjects exposed to, actively infected with, or recovered from COVID-19. A freely available public database, intended as a resource for researchers studying the immune response to SARS-CoV-2, is where the repertoires were released. Samples were obtained from the ongoing ImmuneRACE study (first 160 participants) and from about 1,300 subjects provided by 6 global collaborators. Nearly every sample came with metadata listing a de-identified subject ID, COVID-19 status, age in years and sex. Where available, HLA class I and class II types were taken from metadata supplied by the sample provider and were not determined by assay-based typing. Overall study outcomes, separate from this receptor: The quantity of clinical and demographic metadata differed by source and by participant and was supplied without curation.

Compared with germline, V lacks 3 bases and J lacks 5 bases; bases without a gene match: 4. Taken from the germline V gene, the CDR1 and CDR2 loops are ENHRY and SYGVKD. The CDR3 sequence holds 15 residues, the cysteine and phenylalanine included. Only CDR3 DNA is held: 45 bases, read in frame from base 1. Participants in the prospective study were enrolled through a virtual design, were aged about 18 to 100 years, and lived in under 25 United States geographic areas. In the prospective study, cohorts were assigned on the basis of participant-reported clinical history obtained from a screening survey and a study questionnaire. Recovered participants in ImmuneRACE Cohort 3 were defined as having two consecutive negative NP/OP PCR tests, clearance from a healthcare professional, or resolution of symptoms. In the prospective study, mobile phlebotomists collected whole blood, serum and a nasopharyngeal or oropharyngeal swab from each participant. Additional blood draws and questionnaires over an approximately 2-month period could optionally be provided by prospective study participants. Before DNA extraction, prospective study blood samples were shipped either frozen or at room temperature.

TCRbeta CDR3 regions were amplified from genomic DNA by means of the immunoSEQ Assay, a bias-controlled multiplex PCR. As for how the authors treated the data: Within the assay, amplification of reference gene primers was used to estimate how many nucleated cells each sample contained. Sequence reads were collapsed and filtered to measure the absolute abundance of every unique TCRbeta CDR3 rearrangement. For each sample, productive Simpson clonality was calculated as the square root of Simpson's diversity index across productive rearrangements. TCRdb carries this immuneACCESS record with in-frame sequences only. Its versions omit some clonotypes, under half of them owing to an unresolved V gene in the studies checked, with the rest unexplained. V, J and clone size derive from that table, while D and trimming were established from the DNA sequence. In this sample the table shows 200,000 to 250,000 clones, approximately 84% of which occur a single time. Approximately 16% of the sample belongs to the ten largest clones.

As regards this clone: Its antigen is not yet known. Base-call qualities are not available, and no considerably larger clone is one nucleotide away.

The chain links TRBV10-3 with TRBJ2-5; 12 bases in the middle match TRBD2. The TCR sequence derives from a man aged 35-49 years who had recovered from COVID-19. The specimen was PBMCs or T cells enriched from blood (not recorded which). The DNA sequence is as follows: TGTGCCATCAGTGAAACAGGGACTAGCGGGGAGACCCAGTACTTC. Its amino acids are CAISETGTSGETQYF.